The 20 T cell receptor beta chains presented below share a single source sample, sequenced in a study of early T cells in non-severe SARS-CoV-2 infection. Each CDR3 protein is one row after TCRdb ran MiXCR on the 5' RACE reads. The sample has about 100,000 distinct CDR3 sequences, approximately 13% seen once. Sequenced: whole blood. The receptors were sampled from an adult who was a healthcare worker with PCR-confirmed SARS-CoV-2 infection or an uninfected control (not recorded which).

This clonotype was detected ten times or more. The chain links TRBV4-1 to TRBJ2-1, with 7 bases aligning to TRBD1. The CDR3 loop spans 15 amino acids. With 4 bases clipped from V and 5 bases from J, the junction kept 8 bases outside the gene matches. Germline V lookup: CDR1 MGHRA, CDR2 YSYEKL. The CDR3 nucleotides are TGCGCCAGCAGCCGAACAGGGGCTTCAGACAATGAGCAGTTCTTC. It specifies CASSRTGASDNEQFF.

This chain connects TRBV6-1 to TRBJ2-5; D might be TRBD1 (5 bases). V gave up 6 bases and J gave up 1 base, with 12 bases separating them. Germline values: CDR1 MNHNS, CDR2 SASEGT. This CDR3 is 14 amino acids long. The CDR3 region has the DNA TGTGCCAGCAGCCCACAGGTCCTCCAAGAGACCCAGTACTTC. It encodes CASSPQVLQETQYF.

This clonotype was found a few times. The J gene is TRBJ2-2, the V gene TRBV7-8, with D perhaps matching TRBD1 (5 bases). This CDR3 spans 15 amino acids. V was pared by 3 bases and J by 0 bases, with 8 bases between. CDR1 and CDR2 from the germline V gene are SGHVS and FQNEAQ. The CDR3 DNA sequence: TGTGCCAGCAGCTTGGTCAGGGCGAACACCGGGGAGCTGTTTTTT. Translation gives CASSLVRANTGELFF.

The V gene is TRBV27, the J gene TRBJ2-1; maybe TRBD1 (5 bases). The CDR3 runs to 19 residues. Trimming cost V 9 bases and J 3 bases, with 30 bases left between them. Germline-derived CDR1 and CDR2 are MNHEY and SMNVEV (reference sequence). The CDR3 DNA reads TGTGCCAGAGATTCAAGGGGCCTACTATTCCGGGCCCTCTACAATGAGCAGTTCTTC. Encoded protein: CARDSRGLLFRALYNEQFF.

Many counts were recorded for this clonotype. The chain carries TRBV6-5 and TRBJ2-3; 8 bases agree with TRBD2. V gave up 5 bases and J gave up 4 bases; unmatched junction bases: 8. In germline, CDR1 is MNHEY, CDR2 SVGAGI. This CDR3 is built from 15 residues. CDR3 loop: CASSQPGGSADTQYF. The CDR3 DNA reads TGTGCCAGCAGTCAGCCGGGGGGGTCCGCAGATACGCAGTATTTT.

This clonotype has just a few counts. This CDR3 reads CASSSRPNTEAFF. The CDR3 DNA sequence: TGTGCCAGCAGTTCCCGACCGAACACTGAAGCTTTCTTT. This sequence joins TRBV27 and TRBJ1-1; D gene uncertain. CDR1 is MNHEY and CDR2 is SMNVEV in the germline V gene (reference sequence). Trimming took 4 bases from V and 1 from J, leaving 7 bases between them. There are 13 residues in the CDR3.

The CDR3 nucleotides read TGCAGTGCCAGGACAGATCTCCAAGAGACCCAGTACTTC. Protein: CSARTDLQETQYF. This chain connects TRBV20-1 to TRBJ2-5; D may be TRBD1 (6 bases). V gave up 6 bases and J gave up 1 base, with 12 bases separating them. CDR3 length equals 13 residues. Germline CDR1 DFQATT, CDR2 SNEGSKA (reference sequence).

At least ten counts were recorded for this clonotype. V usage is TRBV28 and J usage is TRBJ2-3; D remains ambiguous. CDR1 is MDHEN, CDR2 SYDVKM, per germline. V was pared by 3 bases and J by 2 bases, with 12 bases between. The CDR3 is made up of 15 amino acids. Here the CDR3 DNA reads TGTGCCAGCAGTTTGGATCGAACTTACACAGATACGCAGTATTTT. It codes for CASSLDRTYTDTQYF. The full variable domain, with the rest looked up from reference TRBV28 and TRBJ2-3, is DVKVTQSSRYLVKRTGEKVFLECVQDMDHENMFWYRQDPGLGLRLIYFSYDVKMKEKGDIPEGYSVSREKKERFSLILESASTNQTSMYLCASSLDRTYTDTQYFGPGTRLTVL.

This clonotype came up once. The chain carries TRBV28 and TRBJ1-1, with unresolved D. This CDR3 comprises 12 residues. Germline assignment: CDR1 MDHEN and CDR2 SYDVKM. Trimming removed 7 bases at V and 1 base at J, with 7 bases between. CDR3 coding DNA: TGTGCCAGCATAAGCCCGAACACTGAAGCTTTCTTT. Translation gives CASISPNTEAFF.

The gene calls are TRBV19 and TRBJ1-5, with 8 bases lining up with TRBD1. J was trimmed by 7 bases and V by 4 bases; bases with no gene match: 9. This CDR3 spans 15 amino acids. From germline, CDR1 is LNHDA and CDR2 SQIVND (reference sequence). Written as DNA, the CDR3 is TGTGCCAGTAGTAAGGGACAGGACCCGAGACAGCCCCAGCATTTT. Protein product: CASSKGQDPRQPQHF. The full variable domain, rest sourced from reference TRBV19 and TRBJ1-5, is DGGITQSPKYLFRKEGQNVTLSCEQNLNHDAMYWYRQDPGQGLRLIYYSQIVNDFQKGDIAEGYSVSREKKESFPLTVTSAQKNPTAFYLCASSKGQDPRQPQHFGDGTRLSIL.

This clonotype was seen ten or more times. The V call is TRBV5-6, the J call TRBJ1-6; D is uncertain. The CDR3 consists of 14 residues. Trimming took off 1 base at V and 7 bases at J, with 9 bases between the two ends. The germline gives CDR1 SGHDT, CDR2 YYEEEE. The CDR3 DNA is TGTGCCAGCAGCTTGTTCAAGGCAAATTCACCCCTCCACTTT. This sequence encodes CASSLFKANSPLHF.

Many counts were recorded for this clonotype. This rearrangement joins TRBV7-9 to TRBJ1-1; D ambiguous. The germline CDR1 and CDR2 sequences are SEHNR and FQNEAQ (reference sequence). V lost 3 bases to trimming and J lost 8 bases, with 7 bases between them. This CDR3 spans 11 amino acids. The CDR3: CASSFLVEAFF. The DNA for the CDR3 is TGTGCCAGCAGCTTCTTAGTAGAAGCTTTCTTT.

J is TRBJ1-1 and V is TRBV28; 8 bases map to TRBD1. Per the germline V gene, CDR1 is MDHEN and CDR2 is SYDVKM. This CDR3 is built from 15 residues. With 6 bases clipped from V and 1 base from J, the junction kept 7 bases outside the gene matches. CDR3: CASRERTGTNTEAFF. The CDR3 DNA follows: TGTGCCAGCAGGGAGCGGACAGGGACGAACACTGAAGCTTTCTTT.

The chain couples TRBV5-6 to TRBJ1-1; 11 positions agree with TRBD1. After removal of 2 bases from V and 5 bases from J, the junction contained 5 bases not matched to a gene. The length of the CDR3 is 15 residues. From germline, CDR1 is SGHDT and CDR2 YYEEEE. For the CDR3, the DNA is TGTGCCAGCAGCTTTCTGGGGACAGGGGGAACTGAAGCTTTCTTT. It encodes CASSFLGTGGTEAFF. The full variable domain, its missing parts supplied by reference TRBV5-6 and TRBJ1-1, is DAGVTQSPTHLIKTRGQQVTLRCSPKSGHDTVSWYQQALGQGPQFIFQYYEEEERQRGNFPDRFSGHQFPNYSSELNVNALLLGDSALYLCASSFLGTGGTEAFFGQGTRLTVV.

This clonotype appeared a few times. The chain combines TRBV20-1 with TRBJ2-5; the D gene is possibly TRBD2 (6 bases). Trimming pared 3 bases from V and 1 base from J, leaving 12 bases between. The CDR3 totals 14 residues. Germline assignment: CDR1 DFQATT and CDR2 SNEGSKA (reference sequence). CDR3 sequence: CSASPAGLQETQYF. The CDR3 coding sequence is TGCAGTGCTAGCCCAGCGGGCCTCCAAGAGACCCAGTACTTC.

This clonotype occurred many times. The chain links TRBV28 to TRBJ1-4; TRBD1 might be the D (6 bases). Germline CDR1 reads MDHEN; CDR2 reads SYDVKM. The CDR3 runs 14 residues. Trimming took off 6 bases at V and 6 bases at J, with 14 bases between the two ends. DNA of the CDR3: TGTGCCAGCAGCACAGGGAAGTGGGATGAAAAACTGTTTTTT. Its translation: CASSTGKWDEKLFF.

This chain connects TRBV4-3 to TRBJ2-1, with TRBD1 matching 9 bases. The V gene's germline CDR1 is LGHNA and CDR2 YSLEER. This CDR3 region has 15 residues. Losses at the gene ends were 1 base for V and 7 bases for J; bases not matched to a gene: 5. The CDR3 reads CASSQGGQGWNEQFF. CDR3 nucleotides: TGCGCCAGCAGCCAAGGAGGACAGGGGTGGAATGAGCAGTTCTTC.

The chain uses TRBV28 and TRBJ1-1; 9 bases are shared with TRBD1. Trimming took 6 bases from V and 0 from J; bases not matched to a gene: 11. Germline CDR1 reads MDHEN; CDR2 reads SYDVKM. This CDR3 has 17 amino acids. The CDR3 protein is CASSTQTGGRMNTEAFF. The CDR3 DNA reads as TGTGCCAGCAGCACCCAAACAGGGGGCAGGATGAACACTGAAGCTTTCTTT. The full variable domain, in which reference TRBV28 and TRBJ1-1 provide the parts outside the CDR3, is DVKVTQSSRYLVKRTGEKVFLECVQDMDHENMFWYRQDPGLGLRLIYFSYDVKMKEKGDIPEGYSVSREKKERFSLILESASTNQTSMYLCASSTQTGGRMNTEAFFGQGTRLTVV.

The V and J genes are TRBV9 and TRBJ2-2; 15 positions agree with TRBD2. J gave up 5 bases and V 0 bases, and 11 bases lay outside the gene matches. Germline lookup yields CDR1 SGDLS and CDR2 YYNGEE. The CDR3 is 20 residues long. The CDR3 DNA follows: TGTGCCAGCAGCGTAGCTCCCGGACTAGCGGGGGGGCCGGTAACCGGGGAGCTGTTTTTT. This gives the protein CASSVAPGLAGGPVTGELFF.

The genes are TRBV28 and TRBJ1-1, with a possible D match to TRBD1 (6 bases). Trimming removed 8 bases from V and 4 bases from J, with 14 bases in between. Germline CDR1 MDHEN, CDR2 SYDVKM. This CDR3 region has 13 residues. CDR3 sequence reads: CASYRGRFTEAFF. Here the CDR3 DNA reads TGTGCCAGCTACCGGGGGCGTTTCACTGAAGCTTTCTTT.